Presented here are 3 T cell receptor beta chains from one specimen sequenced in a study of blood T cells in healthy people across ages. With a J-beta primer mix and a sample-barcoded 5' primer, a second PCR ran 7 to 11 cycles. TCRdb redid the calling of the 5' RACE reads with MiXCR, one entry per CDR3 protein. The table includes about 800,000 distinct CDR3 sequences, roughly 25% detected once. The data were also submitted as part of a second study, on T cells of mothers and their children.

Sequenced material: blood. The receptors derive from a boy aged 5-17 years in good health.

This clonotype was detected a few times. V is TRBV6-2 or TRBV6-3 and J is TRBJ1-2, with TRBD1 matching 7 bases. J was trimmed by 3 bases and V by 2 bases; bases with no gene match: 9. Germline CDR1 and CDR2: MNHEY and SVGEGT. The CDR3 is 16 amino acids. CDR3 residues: CASSYPGDRAHYGYTF. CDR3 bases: TGTGCCAGCAGTTACCCCGGAGACAGGGCGCACTATGGCTACACCTTC.

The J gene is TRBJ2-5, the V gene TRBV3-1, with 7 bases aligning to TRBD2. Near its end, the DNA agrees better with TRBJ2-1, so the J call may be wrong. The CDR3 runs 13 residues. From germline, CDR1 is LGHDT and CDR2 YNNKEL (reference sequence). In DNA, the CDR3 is TGTGCCAGCACCCAGCTGGGGGGGAATGAGCAGTTCTTC. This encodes CASTQLGGNEQFF.

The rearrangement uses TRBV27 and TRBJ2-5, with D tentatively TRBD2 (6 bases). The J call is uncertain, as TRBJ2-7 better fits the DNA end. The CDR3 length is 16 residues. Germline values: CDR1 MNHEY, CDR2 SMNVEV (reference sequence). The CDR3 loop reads CASSPLFGGEAYEQYF. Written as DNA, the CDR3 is TGTGCCAGCAGTCCCTTGTTCGGGGGAGAGGCCTACGAGCAGTACTTC.